Presented here are 9 T cell receptor beta chains from one specimen sequenced in a study of breast tumors, draining lymph nodes, adjacent tissues. Using its own MiXCR run on the multiplex PCR reads, TCRdb lists one record per CDR3 protein. The table lists about 230,000 distinct CDR3 sequences, about 30% of them singletons. Breast cancer patients provided tissue from their axillary draining lymph nodes. The specimen was axillary lymph node tissue. The receptors were sampled from a female donor with breast cancer. Some clones in this sample may be carry-over from other donors' samples.

This clonotype has at least ten counts. The V call is TRBV5-1, the J call TRBJ2-7; a weak D match, TRBD2 (5 bases). V was trimmed by 0 bases and J by 0 bases, leaving 7 bases between them. Looked up from germline, CDR1 is SGHRS and CDR2 is YFSETQ. There are 14 residues in the CDR3. DNA for the CDR3: TGCGCCAGCAGCTTGGAGCGGACCTCCTACGAGCAGTACTTC. Its protein product is CASSLERTSYEQYF. Drawing the rest from reference TRBV5-1 and TRBJ2-7, the complete variable domain is KAGVTQTPRYLIKTRGQQVTLSCSPISGHRSVSWYQQTPGQGLQFLFEYFSETQRNKGNFPGRFSGRQFSNSRSEMNVSTLELGDSALYLCASSLERTSYEQYFGPGTRLTVT.

This clonotype showed up many times. The chain is built from TRBV15 and TRBJ2-7; D ambiguous. V was pared by 0 bases and J by 5 bases, with 11 bases between. This CDR3 has 14 residues. The germline gives CDR1 LNHNV, CDR2 YYDKDF (reference sequence). In nucleotides, the CDR3 is TGTGCCACCAGCAGAGACGTAGGGCGCAACGAGCAGTACTTC. It codes for CATSRDVGRNEQYF.

This clonotype was counted many times. The genes are TRBV20-1 and TRBJ2-7; TRBD2 might be the D (6 bases). Trimming took 0 bases from V and 1 from J, leaving 13 bases between them. The CDR3 has 15 amino acids. Germline V gives CDR1 DFQATT, CDR2 SNEGSKA (reference sequence). The CDR3 reads CSARDRDFSSYEQYF. CDR3 sequence (DNA): TGCAGTGCTAGAGACCGGGACTTCTCGTCCTACGAGCAGTACTTC.

The rearrangement links TRBV24-1 to TRBJ2-3; 7 bases are shared with TRBD2. Germline CDR1 reads KGHDR; CDR2 reads SFDVKD. With V trimmed by 9 bases and J by 11 bases, 16 bases remained unmatched. The length of the CDR3 is 14 residues. The CDR3 bases are TGTGCCACCGGGGTGGCTAGCGGACCAAATGAGCAGTATTTT. Its translation: CATGVASGPNEQYF.

The sample holds many counts of this clonotype. The J gene is TRBJ1-5, the V gene TRBV5-8; no reliable D call. The CDR3 consists of 15 residues. Between the trimmed V and J ends, which lost 4 bases and 1 base, there was a span of 12 bases. The germline V gene encodes CDR1 SGHTS and CDR2 YDEGEE. The CDR3 protein is CASSPRGGSNQPQHF. Written as DNA, the CDR3 is TGTGCCAGCAGCCCCAGAGGCGGGAGCAATCAGCCCCAGCATTTT.

The chain joins TRBV20-1 to TRBJ1-5; TRBD1 matches at 12 bases. Germline V gives CDR1 DFQATT, CDR2 SNEGSKA (reference sequence). This CDR3 has 17 amino acids. After removal of 5 bases from V and 0 bases from J, the junction contained 8 bases not matched to a gene. In DNA form, the CDR3 reads TGCAGTGCTTCACCGGGACAGGGGGCTTATAGCAATCAGCCCCAGCATTTT. It is translated as CSASPGQGAYSNQPQHF.

This clonotype was recorded at least ten times. CDR3 loop: CASSGRGGDTQYF. DNA of the CDR3: TGTGCCAGTAGCGGCAGGGGCGGAGATACGCAGTATTTT. This chain joins TRBV19 and TRBJ2-3, with D maybe TRBD1 (6 bases). Germline V CDR1 and CDR2: LNHDA, SQIVND (reference sequence). Deletions cut 6 bases from V and 5 bases from J, with 12 bases between. The CDR3 is made up of 13 amino acids.

The V call is TRBV5-1, the J call TRBJ1-3; 8 bases are shared with TRBD1. The germline CDR1 and CDR2 sequences are SGHRS and YFSETQ. V was pared by 6 bases and J by 1 base, with 3 bases of the junction left unmatched. This CDR3 has 14 residues. The CDR3 protein is CASNRTGSGNTIYF. In DNA form, the CDR3 reads TGCGCCAGCAACCGGACAGGGTCTGGAAACACCATATATTTT.

The chain joins TRBV15 to TRBJ2-1; 8 nucleotides line up with TRBD2. Per germline, CDR1 LNHNV and CDR2 YYDKDF (reference sequence). Trimming took 5 bases from V and 4 from J; bases not matched to a gene: 7. The CDR3 consists of 15 residues. CDR3 region: CATSSLAVNYNEQFF. CDR3 DNA sequence: TGTGCCACCAGCTCACTAGCGGTTAATTACAATGAGCAGTTCTTC.